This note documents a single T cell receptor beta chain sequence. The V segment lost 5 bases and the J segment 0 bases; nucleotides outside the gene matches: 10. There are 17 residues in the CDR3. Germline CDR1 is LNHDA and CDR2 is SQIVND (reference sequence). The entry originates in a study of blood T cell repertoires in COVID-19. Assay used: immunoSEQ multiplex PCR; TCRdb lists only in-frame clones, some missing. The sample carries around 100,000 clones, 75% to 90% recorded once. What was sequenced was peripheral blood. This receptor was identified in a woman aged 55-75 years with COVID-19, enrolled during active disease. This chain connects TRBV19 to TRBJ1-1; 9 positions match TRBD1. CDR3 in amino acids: CASSPTQGASMNTEAFF. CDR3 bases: TGTGCCAGTAGTCCGACACAGGGGGCGTCTATGAACACTGAAGCTTTCTTT.